The following is a T cell receptor beta chain sequence with its context. Sequenced by immunoSEQ multiplex PCR; TCRdb stores in-frame clones only, minus some. The sample yields 1,500,000 or so clones, around 97% seen once. This sample was taken from a study of shared clonotypes between healthy human individuals. Study background: In total, the donors were a couple of women and a few men aged 18 to 49.

V was pared by 4 bases and J by 3 bases, with 6 bases between. Looked up from germline, CDR1 is SGHVS and CDR2 is FQNEAQ. The CDR3 loop spans 13 amino acids. The clonotype was recovered from a man aged 30-40 years in good health. The sequenced sample was naive CD4+ T cells sorted from blood. The subset is: CD45RA+ positively selected. This rearrangement joins TRBV7-8 to TRBJ1-4, with a possible D match to TRBD1 (5 bases). CDR3 amino acids: CASSWGPNEKLFF. The CDR3 DNA sequence: TGTGCCAGCAGCTGGGGCCCTAATGAAAAACTGTTTTTT.